The rows below give T cell receptor beta chains drawn from one sample of a study of neurological immune-mediated disorders. TCRdb re-called the 5' RACE reads with MiXCR, one entry per CDR3 protein. The profile shows over 60,000 distinct CDR3 sequences, approximately 5.2% of them singletons. The sequenced sample consisted of PBMCs. Receptors originate from a woman between 25 and 40 years old with multiple sclerosis. Both conserved end residues are part of each CDR3. The D gene is left open where the match is weak.

v_call	d_call	j_call	cdr3_aa
TRBV3-1	TRBD1	TRBJ2-1	CASSHQGASYNEQFF
TRBV5-6	TRBD2	TRBJ2-7	CASSSLAVSGEQYF
TRBV20-1	.	TRBJ1-2	CSARGALPRANYGYTF
TRBV6-6	.	TRBJ1-4	CASSYSTSEKLFF
TRBV20-1	.	TRBJ1-5	CSARVYGNSNQPQHF
TRBV7-2	.	TRBJ1-6	CASSLQNNSPLHF
TRBV4-1	.	TRBJ1-6	CASSQDLGYGSPLHF
TRBV6-5	TRBD2	TRBJ2-3	CASSYGGGATDTQYF
TRBV25-1	.	TRBJ1-1	CASKSGFTTEAFF
TRBV5-1	TRBD1	TRBJ2-7	CASSLSGGFDEQYF
TRBV5-1	.	TRBJ2-5	CASSFGDFVEGGTQYF
TRBV7-9	.	TRBJ1-1	CASSLASRDAEAFF
TRBV14	.	TRBJ2-1	CASSQSPRIPLIF
TRBV10-2	.	TRBJ2-5	CASSPLRVGETQYF
TRBV5-1	TRBD1	TRBJ2-3	CASRDRVRSTDTQYF
TRBV20-1	TRBD1	TRBJ1-6	CSASDTGANSPLNF
TRBV10-3	.	TRBJ1-2	CATFRGHGYTF
TRBV4-2	TRBD2	TRBJ2-2	CASSQDVGGGRLAGELFF
TRBV7-2	.	TRBJ2-1	CASSKTQAYNEQFF
TRBV20-1	.	TRBJ2-1	CSGVSGRSYNEQFF
TRBV20-1	.	TRBJ1-6	CSAFQDLSNSPLHF
TRBV6-2/TRBV6-3	.	TRBJ2-5	CASSPWGVSQETQYF
TRBV7-8	TRBD2	TRBJ2-5	CASSFTSGGAQETQYF
TRBV20-1	.	TRBJ2-7	CSASGSVGTSYF
TRBV20-1	TRBD1	TRBJ2-1	CSARDLGQGTRFAYNEQFF
TRBV4-1	TRBD1	TRBJ2-1	CASSSPGTGNEQFF
TRBV6-6	.	TRBJ1-3	CASRNRADTIYF
TRBV7-2	TRBD1	TRBJ1-3	CASSLDRGLNTIYF
TRBV7-2	.	TRBJ2-3	CASSLVSGTSTDTQYF
TRBV15	.	TRBJ1-3	CATSRDRGNTIYF
TRBV6-6	.	TRBJ1-1	CASSVAGSVNTEAFF
TRBV14	.	TRBJ1-2	CASSQESMGGYTF
TRBV20-1	.	TRBJ2-7	CSAPEGSSYEQYF
TRBV7-9	.	TRBJ1-1	CASSRGTNWNTEAFF
TRBV11-2	.	TRBJ2-7	CASSSDRFYEQYF
TRBV12-3/TRBV12-4	.	TRBJ2-3	CASSPRRQGAKYF
TRBV5-4	.	TRBJ1-4	CASSLSPQDEKLFF
TRBV7-6	.	TRBJ2-3	CASSLAPGPLMADTQYF
TRBV4-2	TRBD2	TRBJ2-1	CASSRTRVLGLASYNEQFF
TRBV6-6	.	TRBJ2-5	CASKLGSETQYF
TRBV5-6	.	TRBJ1-3	CASSSVRGTGNTIYF
TRBV20-1	TRBD1	TRBJ1-1	CSALGTGWDTEAFF
TRBV7-3	TRBD2	TRBJ2-2	CASSSTALAGLLNTGELFF
TRBV20-1	TRBD1	TRBJ2-2	CSARPRDRYTGELFF